Detailed here is one TCR beta chain. Sequenced by immunoSEQ multiplex PCR; TCRdb stores in-frame clones only, minus some. The data contain roughly 30,000 clones, around nine tenths of them singletons. Germline CDR1 is SEHNR and CDR2 is FQNEAQ (reference sequence). The CDR3 runs 15 residues. Trimming pared 1 base from V and 5 bases from J, leaving 14 bases between. These data come from a study of OX40 agonist ivuxolimab in advanced cancers. Study context: Recorded diagnoses for dose-escalation patients were hepatocellular carcinoma, melanoma, renal cell or head and neck cancer. Prior checkpoint blockade (anti-PD-1, anti-PD-L1 or anti-CTLA-4) was permitted; approximately 44% had it.

The TCR comes from an adult with an advanced solid tumor such as melanoma, head and neck, liver or kidney cancer. The input for sequencing was CD4+ or CD8+ T cells sorted from blood, taken in a trial of the OX40 agonist ivuxolimab. The chain links TRBV7-9 to TRBJ2-5, with a possible D match to TRBD2 (6 bases). The CDR3 is CASSLEDSGGETQYF. The CDR3 bases are TGTGCCAGCAGCTTAGAGGACTCTGGGGGGGAGACCCAGTACTTC.